Following are 11 T cell receptor beta chains from one sample sequenced in a study of shared clonotypes between healthy human individuals. Libraries were prepared by immunoSEQ multiplex PCR; TCRdb keeps only in-frame clonotypes and omits some of them. The data show more than 2,000,000 clones, with approximately 93% seen just once and 0.35% to 0.5% held by the top ten. The sequencing sample was made of naive CD4+ T cells from PBMCs. Specified subset: CD45RA+ positively selected. These TCRs come from a young man in good health. Some clones in this sample may be carry-over from other donors' samples.

This rearrangement joins TRBV5-6 to TRBJ2-6; D is ambiguous. Trimming pared 2 bases from V and 4 bases from J, leaving 13 bases between. Germline V gene lookup returns CDR1 SGHDT and CDR2 YYEEEE. The CDR3 is 16 amino acids. The CDR3 nucleotides are TGTGCCAGCAGCTTTATACGCGAAACCGGGGCCAACGTCCTGACTTTC. Translated: CASSFIRETGANVLTF.

The J gene is TRBJ2-7, the V gene TRBV9, with 11 bases lining up with TRBD2. CDR3 length: 18 amino acids. The germline V gene has CDR1 SGDLS and CDR2 YYNGEE. The V gene end was trimmed by 5 bases and the J gene end by 3 bases; junction bases not matched to a gene: 16. CDR3 region: CASSGNRGLAGGFYEQYF. In nucleotides, the CDR3 is TGTGCCAGCAGTGGTAACAGGGGGCTAGCGGGAGGTTTCTACGAGCAGTACTTC.

The chain has TRBV7-8 and TRBJ2-7; possibly TRBD2 for D (5 bases). CDR1 is SGHVS and CDR2 is FQNEAQ in the germline V gene. Trimming shortened V by 5 bases and J by 4 bases, and 15 bases separated the two germline ends. The CDR3 loop spans 14 amino acids. CDR3 bases: TGTGCCAGCAGCCCACAAATGAGGGAGTACGAGCAGTACTTC. It encodes CASSPQMREYEQYF.

This rearrangement joins TRBV7-2 to TRBJ2-7, with 7 bases identical to TRBD1. The trim removed 6 bases at V and 5 bases at J, leaving 4 bases unmatched. Germline V gene lookup returns CDR1 SGHTA and CDR2 FQGNSA. This CDR3 is 12 amino acids long. The CDR3 is CASRDDRDEQYF. CDR3 DNA sequence: TGTGCCAGCAGAGACGACAGGGACGAGCAGTACTTC.

The rearrangement uses TRBV6-6 and TRBJ2-3, with TRBD1 matching 7 bases. Trimming took 6 bases from V and 3 from J; bases not matched to a gene: 6. From germline, CDR1 is MNHNY and CDR2 SVGAGI (reference sequence). The CDR3 covers 14 residues. The CDR3: CASRDREFTDTQYF. The CDR3, as DNA: TGTGCCAGCAGAGACAGGGAATTTACAGATACGCAGTATTTT.

The rearrangement joins TRBV28 to TRBJ2-3; D is possibly TRBD1 (6 bases). The CDR3 totals 15 residues. V gave up 3 bases and J gave up 2 bases, with 12 bases separating them. Per germline, CDR1 MDHEN and CDR2 SYDVKM. CDR3 in amino acids: CASSLGAQPTDTQYF. The CDR3 DNA follows: TGTGCCAGCAGTTTGGGGGCCCAGCCCACAGATACGCAGTATTTT.

This clone was seen once. V usage is TRBV28 and J usage is TRBJ2-1; TRBD2 matches at 7 bases. The V segment lost 6 bases and the J segment 7 bases; nucleotides outside the gene matches: 9. The germline V gene encodes CDR1 MDHEN and CDR2 SYDVKM. The CDR3 contains 14 residues. CDR3 region: CASRGAGARNEQFF. The CDR3 bases are TGTGCCAGCAGAGGGGCGGGAGCAAGGAATGAGCAGTTCTTC.

This clone was seen just once. The chain employs TRBV4-1 and TRBJ2-4; D remains ambiguous. The CDR3 runs 17 residues. Germline CDR1 is MGHRA and CDR2 is YSYEKL. The V end lost 1 base, the J end lost 0 bases, and 13 bases lay between the germline ends. CDR3 in amino acids: CASSQVSAAEAKNIQYF. The CDR3, as DNA: TGCGCCAGCAGCCAAGTATCGGCAGCAGAAGCCAAAAACATTCAGTACTTC.

This clone showed up just a few times. The chain combines TRBV19 with TRBJ1-4, with D perhaps matching TRBD1 (6 bases). The V gene lost 7 bases and the J gene lost 8 bases, with 20 bases spanning the gap. In germline, CDR1 is LNHDA, CDR2 SQIVND (reference sequence). The CDR3 spans 15 residues. The CDR3 spells CASNFDRGGREKLFF. Written as DNA, the CDR3 is TGTGCCAGTAATTTTGATCGGGGGGGCCGGGAAAAACTGTTTTTT.

V is TRBV12-2 and J is TRBJ2-5; the table's D gene call, TRBD2, was not cross checked with the DNA. TRBV12-2 is listed as a pseudogene. This CDR3 comprises 15 residues. The CDR3 region is CASRLARGGEETQYF. The CDR3 DNA is TGTGCAAGTCGCTTAGCGCGGGGGGGAGAAGAGACCCAGTACTTC.

This chain connects TRBV5-1 to TRBJ2-3, with 10 bases lining up with TRBD2. The germline V gene encodes CDR1 SGHRS and CDR2 YFSETQ. The V segment lost 4 bases and the J segment 1 base; nucleotides outside the gene matches: 12. The CDR3 length is 18 residues. The CDR3 DNA is TGCGCCAGCAGCCCGGGGAGCGGGAGGGCCCTCGGCACAGATACGCAGTATTTT. Translation: CASSPGSGRALGTDTQYF.